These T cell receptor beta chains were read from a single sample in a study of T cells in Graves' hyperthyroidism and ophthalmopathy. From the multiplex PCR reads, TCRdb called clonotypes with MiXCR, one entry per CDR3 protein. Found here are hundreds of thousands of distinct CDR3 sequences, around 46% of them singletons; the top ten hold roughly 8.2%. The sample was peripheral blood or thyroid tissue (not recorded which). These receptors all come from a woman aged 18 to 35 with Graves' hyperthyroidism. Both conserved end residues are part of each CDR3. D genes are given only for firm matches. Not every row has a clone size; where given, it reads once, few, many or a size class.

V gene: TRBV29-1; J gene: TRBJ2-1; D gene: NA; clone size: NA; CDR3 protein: CSATGTENNEQFF; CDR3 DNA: TGCAGCGCAACCGGGACGGAGAACAATGAGCAGTTCTTC
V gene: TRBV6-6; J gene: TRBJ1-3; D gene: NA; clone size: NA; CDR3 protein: CAADSGNTIYF; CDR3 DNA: TGTGCCGCGGATAGTGGAAACACCATATATTTT
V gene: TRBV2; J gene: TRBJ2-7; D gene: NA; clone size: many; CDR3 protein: CASLGYEQYF; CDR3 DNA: TGTGCCAGCCTGGGGTACGAGCAGTACTTC
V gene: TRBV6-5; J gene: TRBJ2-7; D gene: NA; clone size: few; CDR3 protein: CASSAGRDSYEQYF; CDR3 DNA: TGTGCCAGCAGTGCCGGCAGGGACTCCTACGAGCAGTACTTC
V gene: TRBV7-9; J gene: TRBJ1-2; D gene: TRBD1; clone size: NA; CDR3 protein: CASSLEGALYGYTF; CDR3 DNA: TGCGCCAGCAGCTTAGAGGGGGCTCTCTATGGCTACACCTTC
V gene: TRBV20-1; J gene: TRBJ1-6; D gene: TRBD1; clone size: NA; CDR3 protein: CSARNRDRGKSPLHF; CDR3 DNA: TGCAGTGCTAGAAACCGGGACAGGGGGAAATCACCCCTCCACTTT
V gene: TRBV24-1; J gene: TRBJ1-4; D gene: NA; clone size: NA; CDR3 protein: CATSDAGKLFF; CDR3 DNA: TGTGCCACCAGTGATGCGGGAAAACTGTTTTTT
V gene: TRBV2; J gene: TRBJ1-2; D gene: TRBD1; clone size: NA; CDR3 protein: CASSQLDRVVGYTF; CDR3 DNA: TGTGCCAGCAGCCAATTGGACAGGGTGGTTGGCTACACCTTC
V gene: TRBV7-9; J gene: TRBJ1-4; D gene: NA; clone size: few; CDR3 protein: CASSLRTGAKLFF; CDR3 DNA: TGTGCCAGCAGCTTGAGGACCGGAGCAAAACTGTTTTTT
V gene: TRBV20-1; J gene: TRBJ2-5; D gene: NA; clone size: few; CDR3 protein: CSVWGWETQYF; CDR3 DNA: TGCAGTGTATGGGGGTGGGAGACCCAGTACTTC
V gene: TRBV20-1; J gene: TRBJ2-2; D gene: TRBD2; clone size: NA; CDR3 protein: CSAGPGLAVTGELFF; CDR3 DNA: TGCAGTGCTGGACCGGGACTAGCGGTAACCGGGGAGCTGTTTTTT
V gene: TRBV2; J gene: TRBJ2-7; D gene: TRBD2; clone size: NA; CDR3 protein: CASRELAGLVGSYEQYF; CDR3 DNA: TGTGCCAGCAGGGAGCTAGCGGGACTGGTCGGATCCTACGAGCAGTACTTC
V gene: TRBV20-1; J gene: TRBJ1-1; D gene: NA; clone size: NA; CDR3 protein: CSGERGLNTEAFF; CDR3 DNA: TGCAGTGGTGAGAGGGGCCTGAACACTGAAGCTTTCTTT
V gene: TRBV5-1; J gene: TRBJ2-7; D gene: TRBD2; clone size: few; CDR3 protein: CASSPTGLALYEQYF; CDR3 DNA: TGCGCCAGCAGCCCAACGGGACTAGCACTTTACGAGCAGTACTTC
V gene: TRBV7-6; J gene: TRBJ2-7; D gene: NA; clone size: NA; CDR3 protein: CASSFVEAPYEQYF; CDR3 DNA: TGTGCCAGCAGTTTCGTTGAGGCCCCCTACGAGCAGTACTTC
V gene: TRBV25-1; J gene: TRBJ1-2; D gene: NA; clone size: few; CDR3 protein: CASSSTGHGYTF; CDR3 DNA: TGTGCCAGCAGTTCAACAGGGCATGGCTACACCTTC
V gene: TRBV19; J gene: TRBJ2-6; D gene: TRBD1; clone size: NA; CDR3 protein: CVSRRWTGFGRSGANVLTF; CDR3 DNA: TGTGTCAGTAGGAGATGGACAGGGTTCGGTCGCTCTGGGGCCAACGTCCTGACTTTC
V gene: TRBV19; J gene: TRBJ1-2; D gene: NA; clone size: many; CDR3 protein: CASRGEPGYTF; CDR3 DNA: TGTGCCAGTAGGGGGGAGCCTGGCTACACCTTC
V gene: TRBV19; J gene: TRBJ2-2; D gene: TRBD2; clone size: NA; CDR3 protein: CASSTSGRGDTGELFF; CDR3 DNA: TGTGCCAGCAGTACTAGCGGGAGGGGCGACACCGGGGAGCTGTTTTTT
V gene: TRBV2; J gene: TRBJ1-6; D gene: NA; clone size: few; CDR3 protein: CASSYLGNDNSPLHF; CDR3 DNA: TGTGCCAGCAGTTATCTGGGAAACGATAATTCACCCCTCCACTTT
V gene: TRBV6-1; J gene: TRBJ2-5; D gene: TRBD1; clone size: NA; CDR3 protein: CASTPGTGEETQYF; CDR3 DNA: TGTGCCAGCACTCCCGGGACAGGGGAAGAGACCCAGTACTTC
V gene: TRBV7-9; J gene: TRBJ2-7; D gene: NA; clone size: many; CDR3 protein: CASSPTSVGYEQYF; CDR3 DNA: TGTGCCAGCAGCCCGACTAGTGTAGGCTACGAGCAGTACTTC
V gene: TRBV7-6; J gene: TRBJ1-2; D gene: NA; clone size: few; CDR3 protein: CASSPGSPTYGYTF; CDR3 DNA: TGTGCCAGCTCCCCAGGGAGTCCGACCTATGGCTACACCTTC
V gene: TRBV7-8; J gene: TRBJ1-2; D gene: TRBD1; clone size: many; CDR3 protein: CASSLAGTGDYGYTF; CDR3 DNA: TGTGCCAGCAGCTTAGCCGGGACAGGCGACTATGGCTACACCTTC
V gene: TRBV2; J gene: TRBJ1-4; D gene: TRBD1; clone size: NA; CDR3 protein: CASTPGQGREKLFF; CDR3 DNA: TGTGCCAGCACCCCGGGACAGGGGAGAGAAAAACTGTTTTTT
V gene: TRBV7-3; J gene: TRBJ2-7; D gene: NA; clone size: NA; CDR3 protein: CASSPGTLLNEQYF; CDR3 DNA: TGTGCCAGCAGCCCGGGGACCCTTTTGAACGAGCAGTACTTC
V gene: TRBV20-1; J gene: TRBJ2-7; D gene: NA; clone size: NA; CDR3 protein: CSAATTVSSYEQYF; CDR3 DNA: TGCAGTGCTGCGACGACAGTCAGCTCCTACGAGCAGTACTTC
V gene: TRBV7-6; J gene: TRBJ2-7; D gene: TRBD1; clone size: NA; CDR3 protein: CASSPWTGSVYEQYF; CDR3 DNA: TGTGCCAGCAGCCCATGGACAGGTTCCGTCTACGAGCAGTACTTC
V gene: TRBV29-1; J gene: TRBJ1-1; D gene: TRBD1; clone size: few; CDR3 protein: CSARTGAATEAFF; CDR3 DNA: TGCAGCGCCCGGACAGGTGCTGCCACTGAAGCTTTCTTT
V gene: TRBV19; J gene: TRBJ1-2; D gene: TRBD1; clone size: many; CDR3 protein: CASSTLKGQAMGYTF; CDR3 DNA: TGTGCCAGTAGTACCCTGAAGGGACAGGCTATGGGCTACACCTTC
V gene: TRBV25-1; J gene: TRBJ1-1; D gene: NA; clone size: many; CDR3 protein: CASRRRGLMNTEAFF; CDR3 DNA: TGTGCCAGCAGAAGGCGGGGGCTGATGAACACTGAAGCTTTCTTT
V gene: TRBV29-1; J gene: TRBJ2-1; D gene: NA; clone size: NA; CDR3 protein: CRRQEGLDEQFF; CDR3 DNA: TGCAGGAGACAGGAGGGACTGGATGAGCAGTTCTTC
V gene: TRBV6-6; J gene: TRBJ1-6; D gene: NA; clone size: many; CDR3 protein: CASTYQGSPLHF; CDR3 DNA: TGTGCCAGCACTTACCAGGGTTCACCCCTCCACTTT
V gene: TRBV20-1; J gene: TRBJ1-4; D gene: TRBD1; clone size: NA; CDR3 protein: CSARMDRVEKLFF; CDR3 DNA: TGCAGTGCTAGGATGGACAGGGTTGAAAAACTGTTTTTT
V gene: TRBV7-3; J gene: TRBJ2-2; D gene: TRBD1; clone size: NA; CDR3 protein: CASSLSLGTANTGELFF; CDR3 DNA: TGTGCCAGCAGCTTATCTCTTGGGACAGCTAACACCGGGGAGCTGTTTTTT
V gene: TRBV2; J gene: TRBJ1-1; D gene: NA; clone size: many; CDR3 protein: CASIPLAITGEAFF; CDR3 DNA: TGTGCCAGCATACCCCTCGCGATCACAGGTGAAGCTTTCTTT
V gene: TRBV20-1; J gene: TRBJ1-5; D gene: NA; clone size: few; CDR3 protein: CSARKQGFQPQHF; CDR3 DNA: TGCAGTGCTAGAAAACAGGGATTTCAGCCCCAGCATTTT
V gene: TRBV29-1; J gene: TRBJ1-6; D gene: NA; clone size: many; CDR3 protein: CSVRQGSSYNSPLHF; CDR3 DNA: TGCAGCGTCCGGCAGGGGTCCTCCTATAATTCACCCCTCCACTTT
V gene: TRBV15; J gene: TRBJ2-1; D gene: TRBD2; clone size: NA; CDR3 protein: CATSRDFSGNNEQFF; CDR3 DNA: TGTGCCACCAGCAGAGATTTCAGCGGGAACAATGAGCAGTTCTTC
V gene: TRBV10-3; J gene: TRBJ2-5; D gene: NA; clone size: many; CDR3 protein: CAISEGQETQYF; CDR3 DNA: TGTGCCATCTCGGAGGGCCAAGAGACCCAGTACTTC
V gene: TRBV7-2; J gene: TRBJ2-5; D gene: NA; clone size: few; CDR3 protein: CASSQGDLGETQYF; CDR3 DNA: TGCGCCAGCAGCCAAGGAGACTTGGGAGAGACCCAGTACTTC
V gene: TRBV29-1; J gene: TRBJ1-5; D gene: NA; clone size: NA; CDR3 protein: CAWSVGPANQPQHF; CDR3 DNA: TGTGCCTGGAGTGTGGGGCCGGCCAATCAGCCCCAGCATTTT
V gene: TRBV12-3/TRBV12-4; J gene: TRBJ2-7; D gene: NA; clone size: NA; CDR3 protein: CASQGWINEQYF; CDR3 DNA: TGTGCCAGCCAGGGTTGGATTAACGAGCAGTACTTC
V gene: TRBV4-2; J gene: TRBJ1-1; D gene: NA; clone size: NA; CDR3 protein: CASSRHIGGRNTEAFF; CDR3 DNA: TGTGCCAGCAGCCGTCATATAGGAGGGCGAAACACTGAAGCTTTCTTT
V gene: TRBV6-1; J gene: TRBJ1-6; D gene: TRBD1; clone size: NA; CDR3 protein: CASSQGDLHF; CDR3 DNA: TGTGCCAGCTCCCAGGGGGACCTCCACTTT
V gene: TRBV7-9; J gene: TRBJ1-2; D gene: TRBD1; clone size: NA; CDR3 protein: CASSSTGGLDYGYTF; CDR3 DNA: TGTGCCAGCAGTTCTACAGGGGGCTTGGACTATGGCTACACCTTC
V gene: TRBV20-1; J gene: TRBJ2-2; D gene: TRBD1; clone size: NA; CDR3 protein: CSASGTGAFF; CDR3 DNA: TGCAGTGCTAGTGGGACAGGGGCGTTTTTT
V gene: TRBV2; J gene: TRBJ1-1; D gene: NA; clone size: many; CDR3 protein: CASSEALGVTEAFF; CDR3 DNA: TGTGCCAGCAGTGAAGCGCTGGGAGTCACTGAAGCTTTCTTT
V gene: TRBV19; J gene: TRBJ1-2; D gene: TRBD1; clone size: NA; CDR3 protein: CASSIGTGSDGYTF; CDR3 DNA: TGTGCCAGTAGTATCGGGACAGGGTCGGATGGCTACACCTTC
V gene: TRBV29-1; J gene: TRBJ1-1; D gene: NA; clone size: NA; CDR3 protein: CTSIRYTEAFF; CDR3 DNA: TGCACGTCCATCAGGTACACTGAAGCTTTCTTT
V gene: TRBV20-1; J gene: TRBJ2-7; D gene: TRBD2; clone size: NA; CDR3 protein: CSARPSGEQYF; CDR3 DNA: TGCAGTGCTAGACCTAGCGGGGAGCAGTACTTC
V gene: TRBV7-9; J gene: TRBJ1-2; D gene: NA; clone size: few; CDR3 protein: CASSLSRGDGYTF; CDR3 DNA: TGTGCCAGCAGCTTATCGCGGGGGGACGGCTACACCTTC
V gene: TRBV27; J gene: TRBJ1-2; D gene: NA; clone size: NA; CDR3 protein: CASSLIGGVYGYTF; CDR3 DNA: TGTGCCAGCAGTTTAATAGGGGGGGTCTATGGCTACACCTTC
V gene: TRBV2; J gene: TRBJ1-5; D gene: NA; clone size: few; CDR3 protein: CASSEARGGWQPQHF; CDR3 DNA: TGTGCCAGCAGTGAAGCGCGGGGGGGCTGGCAGCCCCAGCATTTT
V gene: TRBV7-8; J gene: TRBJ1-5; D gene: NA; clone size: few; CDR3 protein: CASSWGSDQPQHF; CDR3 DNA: TGTGCCAGCAGCTGGGGGTCAGATCAGCCCCAGCATTTT
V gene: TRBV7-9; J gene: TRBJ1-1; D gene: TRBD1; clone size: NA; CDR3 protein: CASSQDGQGNTEAFF; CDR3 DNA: TGTGCCAGCAGCCAAGACGGACAGGGAAACACTGAAGCTTTCTTT